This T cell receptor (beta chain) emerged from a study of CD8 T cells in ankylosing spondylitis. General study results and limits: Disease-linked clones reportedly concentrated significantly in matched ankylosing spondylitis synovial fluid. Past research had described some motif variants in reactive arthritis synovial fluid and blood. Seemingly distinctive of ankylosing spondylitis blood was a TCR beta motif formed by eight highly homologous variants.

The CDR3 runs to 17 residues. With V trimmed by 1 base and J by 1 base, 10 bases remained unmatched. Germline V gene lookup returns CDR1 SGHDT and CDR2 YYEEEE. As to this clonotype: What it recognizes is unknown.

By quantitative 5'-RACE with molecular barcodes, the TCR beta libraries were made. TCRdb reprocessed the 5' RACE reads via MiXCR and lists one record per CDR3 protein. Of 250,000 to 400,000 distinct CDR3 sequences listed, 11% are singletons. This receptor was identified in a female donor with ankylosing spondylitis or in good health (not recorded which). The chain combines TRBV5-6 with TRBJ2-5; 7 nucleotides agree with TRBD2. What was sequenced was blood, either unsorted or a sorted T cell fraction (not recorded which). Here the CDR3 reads CASSLKVLAGAQETQYF. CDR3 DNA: TGTGCCAGCAGCTTGAAGGTGTTGGCGGGAGCCCAAGAGACCCAGTACTTC.